These 13 T cell receptor beta chains were sequenced from one sample in a study of blood T cells in healthy people across ages. With a J-beta primer mix and a sample-barcoded 5' primer, a second PCR ran about 7 to 12 cycles. TCRdb called the 5' RACE reads again in MiXCR, with one record for every CDR3 protein. The table has about 1.4 million distinct CDR3 sequences, approximately 59% seen once; the top ten hold 6.5% to 8.5%. The sequenced material came from blood. These receptors were collected from a man aged 18 to 30 in good health.

The V and J genes are TRBV7-2 and TRBJ2-7; 10 bases line up with TRBD2. CDR1 and CDR2 (germline): SGHTA, FQGNSA. There are 14 residues in the CDR3. V lost 5 bases to trimming and J lost 3 bases; unmatched junction nucleotides: 4. CDR3 nucleotides: TGTGCCAGCAGCACTACTAGCGGGGACTACGAGCAGTACTTC. Translated: CASSTTSGDYEQYF.

The chain joins TRBV4-3 to TRBJ1-4, with TRBD1 identical over 9 bases. Looked up from germline, CDR1 is LGHNA and CDR2 is YSLEER. This CDR3 has 14 amino acids. V trimming: 4 bases; J trimming: 8 bases; junction bases outside the gene matches: 5. CDR3 loop: CASSPRTGAEKLFF. CDR3 bases: TGCGCCAGCAGCCCCCGGACAGGGGCGGAAAAACTGTTTTTT.

CDR3 sequence reads: CASRQGLAGSYEQYF. The CDR3 bases are TGTGCCAGCAGACAGGGACTAGCGGGGTCCTACGAGCAGTACTTC. The V and J genes are TRBV6-5 and TRBJ2-7, with 13 bases identical to TRBD2. The CDR3 covers 15 residues. Germline V gene lookup returns CDR1 MNHEY and CDR2 SVGAGI. The trim removed 6 bases at V and 1 base at J, leaving 3 bases unmatched.

This chain joins TRBV27 and TRBJ2-7; 8 bases line up with TRBD1. The germline gives CDR1 MNHEY, CDR2 SMNVEV (reference sequence). This CDR3 comprises 15 residues. V dropped 5 bases and J dropped 0; count of bases not matched to a gene: 6. The CDR3 DNA reads TGTGCCAGCAGTACCAGGACAGGGTTCTCCTACGAGCAGTACTTC. Protein product: CASSTRTGFSYEQYF.

This clonotype was counted a few times. The chain carries TRBV4-2 and TRBJ1-2; D perhaps matches TRBD1 (6 bases). The length of the CDR3 is 16 residues. Trimming removed 1 base at V and 4 bases at J, with 16 bases between. Germline V gene sequence: CDR1 LGHNA, CDR2 YNFKEQ. CDR3 DNA sequence: TGTGCCAGCAGCCAAGCTTTGAGGGGGGACCTCTATGGCTACACCTTC. Amino acids: CASSQALRGDLYGYTF.

The chain is built from TRBV11-2 and TRBJ2-1, with D perhaps TRBD2 (5 bases). Germline V gives CDR1 SGHAT, CDR2 FQNNGV. V was cut by 0 bases and J by 1 base, with 16 bases left in between. The CDR3 length is 18 residues. CDR3: CASSLDLSRRESYNEQFF. The CDR3 nucleotides are TGTGCCAGCAGCTTAGATCTGTCCCGTCGGGAATCCTACAATGAGCAGTTCTTC.

This clonotype was observed a handful of times. The rearrangement joins TRBV12-3 or TRBV12-4 to TRBJ2-5, with D perhaps assigned TRBD1 or TRBD2 (6 bases each). V was cut by 6 bases and J by 4 bases, with 15 bases left in between. The CDR3 runs to 14 residues. This CDR3 is CASSTIGGGETQYF. CDR3 in DNA: TGTGCCAGCAGCACTATTGGAGGGGGAGAGACCCAGTACTTC.

The J gene is TRBJ2-7, the V gene TRBV7-2; 10 bases align to TRBD2. Per the germline V gene, CDR1 is SGHTA and CDR2 is FQGNSA. Trimming took 4 bases from V and 0 from J; bases not matched to a gene: 6. The CDR3 extends over 16 amino acids. The CDR3 DNA is TGTGCCAGCAGCTCACTAGCGGGATCAGACTCCTACGAGCAGTACTTC. Translating it yields CASSSLAGSDSYEQYF.

This clonotype came up a few times. V gene TRBV12-3 or TRBV12-4 combines with J gene TRBJ2-7; D is ambiguous. Between the trimmed V and J ends, which lost 5 bases and 3 bases, there was a span of 17 bases. CDR3 length equals 15 residues. The CDR3 DNA sequence: TGTGCCAGCAGTCTAACCCAGCTCTCCCTCTACGAGCAGTACTTC. Translation gives CASSLTQLSLYEQYF.

The chain carries TRBV4-3 and TRBJ1-6; perhaps TRBD1 as D (6 bases). This CDR3 has 15 amino acids. Trimming removed 0 bases at V and 18 bases at J, with 21 bases between. CDR1 is LGHNA and CDR2 is YSLEER in the germline V gene. CDR3 residues: CASSQERGVIRDPHF. The CDR3 region has the DNA TGCGCCAGCAGCCAAGAAAGGGGGGTTATTCGGGACCCCCACTTT.

This chain uses TRBV5-1 with TRBJ2-3; D is perhaps TRBD1 (5 bases). Germline lookup yields CDR1 SGHRS and CDR2 YFSETQ. The CDR3 extends over 16 amino acids. V was shortened by 0 bases and J by 3 bases, with 14 bases between the two germline ends. The CDR3 region is CASSLAVGQGTDTQYF. CDR3 sequence (DNA): TGCGCCAGCAGCTTGGCCGTAGGGCAGGGAACAGATACGCAGTATTTT.

The chain has TRBV20-1 and TRBJ1-2, with 7 positions matching TRBD1. The V and J ends lost 2 bases and 6 bases, in that order; junction bases with no gene match: 9. The CDR3 has 14 residues. Germline CDR1 is DFQATT and CDR2 is SNEGSKA (reference sequence). The CDR3: CSARSTGAVDGYTF. The CDR3 DNA reads TGCAGTGCTAGATCCACAGGGGCGGTCGATGGCTACACCTTC.

The chain carries TRBV7-9 and TRBJ2-5; D possibly corresponds to TRBD1 (6 bases). The end of the DNA aligns better with TRBJ2-7, so the J call may be wrong. The germline CDR1 and CDR2 sequences are SEHNR and FQNEAQ (reference sequence). This CDR3 is built from 14 residues. DNA for the CDR3: TGTGCCAGCAGCAGCCGGGACAAGCTCTACGAGCAGTACTTC. This codes for CASSSRDKLYEQYF.